This entry lists 32 T cell receptor beta chains sequenced from one sample in a study of T-cell reconstitution after alpha-beta-depleted transplantation in children. Construction of the TCRbeta library involved unique molecular identifiers. TCRdb re-derived calls from the PCR reads in MiXCR, one entry per CDR3 protein. The sample lists a few hundred thousand distinct CDR3 sequences, about a tenth occurring once. This sample comprised PBMCs from the stem cell graft donor, obtained from the stem cell graft. The receptors were sampled from a human donor who donated a stem cell graft to a child with acute myeloid leukemia.

The sample holds a few counts of this clonotype. The chain is built from TRBV18 and TRBJ2-6; D is undetermined. Germline V gene data show CDR1 as KGHSH and CDR2 as LQKENI. The ends were cut back, 2 bases at V and 0 bases at J, with 14 bases in the middle. CDR3 length equals 18 residues. Written as DNA, the CDR3 is TGTGCCAGCTCACCAACCGGTCCCAGCTTCTCTGGGGCCAACGTCCTGACTTTC. Its translation is CASSPTGPSFSGANVLTF.

This clonotype occurred a few times. The genes are TRBV5-1 and TRBJ1-1, with TRBD1 identical over 7 bases. The germline CDR1 and CDR2 sequences are SGHRS and YFSETQ. The CDR3 contains 13 residues. Trimming removed 5 bases from V and 3 bases from J; junction bases left unmatched: 4. CDR3 loop: CASSGGGYTEAFF. Here the CDR3 DNA reads TGCGCCAGCAGTGGAGGGGGCTACACTGAAGCTTTCTTT.

This clonotype was observed a handful of times. The chain joins TRBV20-1 to TRBJ1-1, with 10 bases that match TRBD1. The junction had 7 bases not matched to a gene; V was cut back by 5 bases and J by 10 bases. The germline V gene has CDR1 DFQATT and CDR2 SNEGSKA (reference sequence). The CDR3 sequence is 12 residues long. The CDR3 spells CSAPRDRGTAFF. The CDR3 region has the DNA TGCAGTGCTCCCCGGGACAGGGGAACAGCTTTCTTT.

This clonotype has just a few counts. CDR3 in DNA: TGTGCCCAGGGCGATCGGGACGGGCTAAACTATGGCTACACCTTC. Translating it yields CAQGDRDGLNYGYTF. The chain combines TRBV7-6 with TRBJ1-2; maybe TRBD1 (5 bases). Germline CDR1 and CDR2: SGHVS and FNYEAQ. The CDR3 has 15 amino acids. Deletions cut 11 bases from V and 2 bases from J, with 21 bases between.

This clonotype turned up a few times. The chain has TRBV29-1 and TRBJ1-2; possibly TRBD1 for D (6 bases). The CDR3 loop spans 15 amino acids. Trimming shortened V by 4 bases and J by 6 bases, and 21 bases separated the two germline ends. Germline V gene lookup returns CDR1 SQVTM and CDR2 ANQGSEA. CDR3: CSVGGGTGGSHGYTF. CDR3 nucleotides: TGCAGCGTTGGAGGGGGGACGGGGGGCTCTCATGGCTACACCTTC. The full variable domain, with the rest looked up from reference TRBV29-1 and TRBJ1-2, is SAVISQKPSRDICQRGTSLTIQCQVDSQVTMMFWYRQQPGQSLTLIATANQGSEATYESGFVIDKFPISRPNLTFSTLTVSNMSPEDSSIYLCSVGGGTGGSHGYTFGSGTRLTVV.

The chain combines TRBV7-2 with TRBJ2-2; 15 bases are a match to TRBD2. Germline assignment: CDR1 SGHTA and CDR2 FQGNSA. Trimming cost V 7 bases and J 5 bases; bases outside gene matches: 8. CDR3 size: 17 residues. This CDR3 reads CASNPGLAGGGTGELFF. For the CDR3, the DNA is TGTGCCAGCAACCCCGGACTAGCGGGAGGGGGTACCGGGGAGCTGTTTTTT.

This clonotype showed up just a few times. The rearrangement joins TRBV20-1 to TRBJ1-1; perhaps TRBD1 as D (6 bases). The CDR3 is 15 amino acids. Germline CDR1 is DFQATT and CDR2 is SNEGSKA (reference sequence). The V end lost 0 bases, the J end lost 1 base, and 12 bases lay between the germline ends. The CDR3, as DNA: TGCAGTGCTAGAGATCAGCGGGGGGCGAACACTGAAGCTTTCTTT. This sequence encodes CSARDQRGANTEAFF.

This clonotype was counted only a few times. The chain is built from TRBV20-1 and TRBJ1-1, with 7 bases matching TRBD1. CDR1 is DFQATT and CDR2 is SNEGSKA in the germline V gene (reference sequence). Trimming cost V 6 bases and J 0 bases; bases outside gene matches: 4. CDR3 size: 13 residues. This CDR3 reads CSAVGQLNTEAFF. The CDR3 coding sequence is TGCAGTGCAGTGGGACAGTTGAACACTGAAGCTTTCTTT.

The genes are TRBV20-1 and TRBJ2-5, with 7 bases fitting TRBD1. The V gene end was trimmed by 4 bases and the J gene end by 1 base; junction bases not matched to a gene: 3. This CDR3 is built from 13 residues. Germline assignment: CDR1 DFQATT and CDR2 SNEGSKA (reference sequence). CDR3 residues: CSATGDSQETQYF. Written as DNA, the CDR3 is TGCAGTGCTACCGGGGACAGCCAAGAGACCCAGTACTTC.

This clonotype was observed a few times. The V call is TRBV9, the J call TRBJ2-6, with D perhaps matching TRBD2 (6 bases). The germline V gene encodes CDR1 SGDLS and CDR2 YYNGEE. V lost 4 bases and J 2 bases, leaving 10 bases between the germline ends. This CDR3 contains 15 residues. The CDR3 DNA sequence: TGTGCCAGCAGCCCTACGGGAGCTGGGGCCAACGTCCTGACTTTC. Translating gives CASSPTGAGANVLTF.

This clonotype was observed a few times. This chain links TRBV20-1 with TRBJ2-1; 11 nucleotides agree with TRBD2. With 5 bases clipped from V and 7 bases from J, the junction kept 7 bases outside the gene matches. CDR3 length equals 14 residues. Per germline, CDR1 DFQATT and CDR2 SNEGSKA (reference sequence). The CDR3 DNA follows: TGCAGTGCTCTGACGGGACTAGCGGTGAATGAGCAGTTCTTC. It encodes CSALTGLAVNEQFF.

This clonotype has a count of ten or more. Germline is not matched at one junction end, which may reflect a read error. V gene TRBV12-3 or TRBV12-4 combines with J gene TRBJ2-3; unclear D gene. This CDR3 spans 14 amino acids. Written as DNA, the CDR3 is TGTGCCAGCAGCTTAGTCACTAGCACAGATACGCAGTATTTT. This codes for CASSLVTSTDTQYF.

In its sample, this clonotype was seen a few times. V usage is TRBV7-2 and J usage is TRBJ2-1; 11 bases map to TRBD2. The CDR3 loop spans 16 amino acids. Germline V gene data show CDR1 as SGHTA and CDR2 as FQGNSA. V lost 5 bases and J lost 10; bases outside the gene matches: 13. The CDR3 is CASSPIAGGPSGEQFF. CDR3 sequence (DNA): TGTGCCAGCAGCCCCATAGCGGGAGGGCCCTCGGGCGAGCAGTTCTTC.

This clonotype turned up a few times. This chain's CDR3 is CASSLIGGPADTQYF. CDR3 nucleotide sequence: TGCGCCAGCAGCTTGATTGGGGGGCCGGCAGATACGCAGTATTTT. This chain links TRBV5-1 with TRBJ2-3; D could derive from TRBD1 or TRBD2 (6 bases each). CDR1 is SGHRS, CDR2 YFSETQ, per germline. This CDR3 comprises 15 residues. Between the trimmed V and J ends, which lost 1 base and 4 bases, there was a span of 13 bases.

This clonotype was counted at least ten times. The chain combines TRBV6-1 with TRBJ2-6, with D uncertain. The CDR3 is made up of 13 amino acids. Germline V gives CDR1 MNHNS, CDR2 SASEGT. Between the trimmed V and J ends, which lost 6 bases and 1 base, there was a span of 4 bases. The CDR3 nucleotides read TGTGCCAGCAGCGTTTCTGGGGCCAACGTCCTGACTTTC. Translation: CASSVSGANVLTF.

There are a few counts of this clonotype. The chain recombines TRBV5-1 with TRBJ2-1; TRBD2 aligns across 11 bases. The CDR3 has 17 amino acids. The germline gives CDR1 SGHRS, CDR2 YFSETQ. V was pared by 0 bases and J by 2 bases, with 4 bases of the junction left unmatched. CDR3 region: CASSLGVSGRAYNEQFF. CDR3 bases: TGCGCCAGCAGCTTGGGAGTTAGCGGGAGGGCCTACAATGAGCAGTTCTTC.

The J gene is TRBJ1-5, the V gene TRBV10-2, with 8 bases identical to TRBD1. After removal of 6 bases from V and 0 bases from J, the junction contained 1 base not matched to a gene. Germline V gene sequence: CDR1 WSHSY, CDR2 SAAADI. This CDR3 region has 14 residues. The CDR3 loop reads CASRGQGSNQPQHF. CDR3 sequence (DNA): TGCGCCAGCAGAGGACAGGGTAGCAATCAGCCCCAGCATTTT.

V gene TRBV7-9 combines with J gene TRBJ2-5; 9 nucleotides align to TRBD1. Unmatched junction bases numbered 4, after V lost 10 bases and J lost 1 base. There are 13 residues in the CDR3. Germline CDR1 is SEHNR and CDR2 is FQNEAQ (reference sequence). The CDR3 here is CATTGQGQETQYF. DNA of the CDR3: TGTGCCACCACGGGACAGGGCCAAGAGACCCAGTACTTC.

This clonotype has only a few counts. The rearrangement uses TRBV20-1 and TRBJ2-7; 14 bases agree with TRBD2. This CDR3 has 14 residues. Germline loops: CDR1 DFQATT, CDR2 SNEGSKA (reference sequence). J was trimmed by 3 bases and V by 6 bases; bases with no gene match: 4. In nucleotides, the CDR3 is TGCAGTGCGAGGGGACTAGCGGGAGTCTACGAGCAGTACTTC. Protein product: CSARGLAGVYEQYF.

This chain uses TRBV9 with TRBJ2-2, with 8 positions matching TRBD1. Germline assignment: CDR1 SGDLS and CDR2 YYNGEE. Losses at the gene ends were 4 bases for V and 3 bases for J; bases not matched to a gene: 5. This CDR3 has 15 residues. The CDR3 region is CASSPQGAYTGELFF. The CDR3 DNA reads TGTGCCAGCAGCCCGCAGGGGGCTTACACCGGGGAGCTGTTTTTT.

About this clonotype: Possible read error: a much larger clone is one base away. V is TRBV5-1 and J is TRBJ2-5; D ambiguous. Germline assignment: CDR1 SGHRS and CDR2 YFSETQ. This CDR3 has 14 amino acids. CDR3 sequence (DNA): TGCACCAGCAGCAGCATAAAGTCTCAAGAGACCCAGTACTTC. It specifies CTSSSIKSQETQYF.

This clonotype was counted many times. The chain recombines TRBV5-1 with TRBJ2-3; perhaps TRBD1 as D (6 bases). The V end was cut by 4 bases, the J end by 2 bases, with 17 bases between. Germline CDR1 reads SGHRS; CDR2 reads YFSETQ. This CDR3 comprises 16 residues. The CDR3 nucleotides read TGCGCCAGCAGCCCAGGGGCGAGCGGAGCCACAGATACGCAGTATTTT. Residues: CASSPGASGATDTQYF.

The V gene is TRBV30, the J gene TRBJ2-7; no definite D call. This CDR3 has 13 residues. V dropped 0 bases and J dropped 3 bases, with 9 bases sitting between them. Germline V gene sequence: CDR1 GTSNPN, CDR2 SVGIG (reference sequence). The CDR3 loop is CAWSVGKDYEQYF. For the CDR3, the DNA is TGTGCCTGGAGTGTTGGTAAGGACTACGAGCAGTACTTC.

For the CDR3, the DNA is TGTGCCAGCAGTTACCGTACGGTGGGGGCCGGGGAGACCCAGTACTTC. Translating gives CASSYRTVGAGETQYF. This rearrangement joins TRBV6-5 to TRBJ2-5; the D gene is possibly TRBD1 (6 bases). The germline gives CDR1 MNHEY, CDR2 SVGAGI. V lost 2 bases and J lost 5, with 18 bases in between. The CDR3 is 16 residues long.

The chain uses TRBV29-1 and TRBJ2-7; the D gene is possibly TRBD1 (6 bases). Trimming shortened V by 6 bases and J by 6 bases, and 12 bases separated the two germline ends. This CDR3 has 11 amino acids. Germline CDR1 SQVTM, CDR2 ANQGSEA. The CDR3, as DNA: TGCAGCGTAAAACAGGGAACCGAGCAGTACTTC. Protein: CSVKQGTEQYF.

The table lists this clonotype with many counts. The rearrangement joins TRBV6-5 to TRBJ1-6; D remains ambiguous. Germline V gene sequence: CDR1 MNHEY, CDR2 SVGAGI. The CDR3 runs 14 residues. Trimming stripped 4 bases from V and 7 bases from J, with 11 bases between. CDR3 nucleotide sequence: TGTGCCAGCAGTTCCCCGTGGCAAAATTCACCCCTCCACTTT. Translation: CASSSPWQNSPLHF.

Only a few counts were recorded for this clonotype. The rearrangement joins TRBV6-4 to TRBJ2-3, with TRBD2 matching 8 bases. There are 15 residues in the CDR3. CDR1 is MRHNA, CDR2 SNTAGT, per germline. Losses at the gene ends were 3 bases for V and 1 base for J; bases not matched to a gene: 3. In DNA form, the CDR3 reads TGTGCCAGCAGTGAGGCGGGGGGACGCACAGATACGCAGTATTTT. It codes for CASSEAGGRTDTQYF.

This clonotype was seen repeatedly, ten times or more. This chain links TRBV4-3 with TRBJ2-7, with D perhaps matching TRBD2 (5 bases). Trimming took off 0 bases at V and 7 bases at J, with 7 bases between the two ends. The CDR3 is 12 amino acids. Germline lookup yields CDR1 LGHNA and CDR2 YSLEER. CDR3 nucleotide sequence: TGCGCCAGCAGCCAAGATCCGGGAGAGCAGTACTTC. Translated, it gives CASSQDPGEQYF.

This clonotype turned up a few times. V and J are TRBV19 and TRBJ1-2; the D is unclear. Per germline, CDR1 LNHDA and CDR2 SQIVND (reference sequence). V was cut by 8 bases and J by 5 bases, with 12 bases left in between. The CDR3 length is 12 residues. CDR3: CASRRDVYGYTF. CDR3 bases: TGTGCCAGTCGGCGAGACGTGTATGGCTACACCTTC.

In its sample, this clonotype was seen many times. The rearrangement joins TRBV7-8 to TRBJ2-4, with D perhaps TRBD1 (5 bases). V lost 4 bases and J lost 9, with 13 bases in between. Germline assignment: CDR1 SGHVS and CDR2 FQNEAQ. This CDR3 is built from 13 residues. CDR3 DNA: TGTGCCAGCAGCTCGGGCACCCAGGGCATTCAGTACTTC. Its translation is CASSSGTQGIQYF.

This chain connects TRBV20-1 to TRBJ2-7, with TRBD2 matching over 10 bases. The germline V gene has CDR1 DFQATT and CDR2 SNEGSKA (reference sequence). The CDR3 consists of 15 residues. V lost 5 bases, J lost 2 bases, and 9 bases stayed unmatched. CDR3 residues: CSALGEREGTYEQYF. The CDR3 region has the DNA TGCAGTGCTTTGGGGGAGCGGGAGGGAACCTACGAGCAGTACTTC.

This chain joins TRBV10-3 and TRBJ1-3; D uncertain. The V end was cut by 8 bases, the J end by 4 bases, with 12 bases between. CDR3 size: 13 residues. CDR1 is ENHRY and CDR2 is SYGVKD in the germline V gene. CDR3 residues: CAIGVSPGNTIYF. CDR3 coding DNA: TGTGCCATCGGTGTGTCCCCCGGAAACACCATATATTTT.